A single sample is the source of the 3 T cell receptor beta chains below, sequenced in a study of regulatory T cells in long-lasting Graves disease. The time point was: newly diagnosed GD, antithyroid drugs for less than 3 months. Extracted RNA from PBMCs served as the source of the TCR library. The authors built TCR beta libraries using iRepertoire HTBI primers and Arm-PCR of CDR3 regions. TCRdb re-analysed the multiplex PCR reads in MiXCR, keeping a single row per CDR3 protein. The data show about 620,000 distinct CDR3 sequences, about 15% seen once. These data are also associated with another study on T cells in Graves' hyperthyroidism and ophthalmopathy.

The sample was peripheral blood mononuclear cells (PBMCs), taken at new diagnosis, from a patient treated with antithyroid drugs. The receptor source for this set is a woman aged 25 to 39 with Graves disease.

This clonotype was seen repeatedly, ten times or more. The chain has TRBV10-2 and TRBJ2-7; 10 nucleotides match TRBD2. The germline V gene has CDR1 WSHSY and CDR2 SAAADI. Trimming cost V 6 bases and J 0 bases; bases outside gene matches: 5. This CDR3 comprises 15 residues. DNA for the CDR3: TGCGCCAGCAGGGGGAGGACTAGCGGCTCCTACGAGCAGTACTTC. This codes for CASRGRTSGSYEQYF.

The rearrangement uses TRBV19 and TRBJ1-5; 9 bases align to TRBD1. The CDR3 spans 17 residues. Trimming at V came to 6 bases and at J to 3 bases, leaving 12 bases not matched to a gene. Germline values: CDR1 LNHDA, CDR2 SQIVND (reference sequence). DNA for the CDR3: TGTGCCAGTAGATCGGGACCTGGGACAGGGCCCAATCAGCCCCAGCATTTT. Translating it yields CASRSGPGTGPNQPQHF.

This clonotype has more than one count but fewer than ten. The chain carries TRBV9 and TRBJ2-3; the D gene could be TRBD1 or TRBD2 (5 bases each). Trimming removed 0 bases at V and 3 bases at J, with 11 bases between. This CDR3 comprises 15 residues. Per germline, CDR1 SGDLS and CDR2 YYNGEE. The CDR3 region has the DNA TGTGCCAGCAGCGTAGTGGGGGTAGGAACAGATACGCAGTATTTT. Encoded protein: CASSVVGVGTDTQYF.